Sequencing of this TCR beta chain was carried out in a study of blood T cell repertoires in COVID-19. Study overall: Acute-phase and convalescent COVID-19 samples originated in the United States, Italy and Spain. PBMCs, B-cell-depleted T cells, or T cells were the source of the cDNA or gDNA that made up the material.

In the source study's methods: Amplification from reference gene primers served as the basis for estimated nucleated cell counts. Clones were sequenced by immunoSEQ multiplex PCR, and TCRdb holds only the in-frame ones, with some missing. From that table come the V and J calls and clone size; the DNA was used to work out D and trimming. The sample holds about 440,000 clones; 80% to 90% are singletons and the top ten take 4% to 4.5%. V was clipped by 3 bases and J by 0 bases, with 9 bases between them. The CDR3 spans 16 residues. The chain carries TRBV23-1 and TRBJ1-6, with D uncertain. TRBV23-1 is noted as an ORF with a role that remains uncertain. Source material: peripheral blood. This TCR derives from a woman younger than 45 with acute or convalescent COVID-19. This chain's CDR3 is CASSHSMCSYNSPLHF. The CDR3 DNA is TGCGCCAGCAGTCATTCAATGTGCTCCTATAATTCACCCCTCCACTTT.